The 16 T cell receptor beta chains given below trace back to one sample, sequenced in a study of CD8 T cells in Susac syndrome. The RNA input was roughly 0.45 to 1 ug, and it was reverse transcribed with random hexamers. Each CDR3 protein is one row after TCRdb ran MiXCR on the immunoSEQ multiplex PCR reads. The data show more than 65,000 distinct CDR3 sequences, roughly 94% seen once. Sequencing was done on a sample of CD8+ T cells from PBMCs. The receptors stem from a human donor with Susac syndrome.

V is TRBV30 and J is TRBJ2-7; no definite D call. This CDR3 comprises 12 residues. CDR1 and CDR2 from the germline V gene are GTSNPN and SVGIG (reference sequence). V lost 5 bases and J 0 bases, leaving 8 bases between the germline ends. The CDR3 DNA is TGTGCCTGGGAGACGGTCTCCTACGAGCAGTACTTC. Residues: CAWETVSYEQYF.

This clonotype appeared a few times. This chain links TRBV7-3 with TRBJ2-5; TRBD2 is a possible D gene (6 bases). Germline assignment: CDR1 SGHTA and CDR2 FQGTGA. Trimming removed 1 base at V and 6 bases at J, with 12 bases between. The CDR3 covers 14 residues. The CDR3 DNA follows: TGTGCCAGCAGCTTAATGGAGGGTTCCAAGACCCAGTACTTC. It encodes CASSLMEGSKTQYF. The variable domain in full, completed from reference TRBV7-3 and TRBJ2-5, reads GAGVSQTPSNKVTEKGKYVELRCDPISGHTALYWYRQSLGQGPEFLIYFQGTGAADDSGLPNDRFFAVRPEGSVSTLKIQRTERGDSAVYLCASSLMEGSKTQYFGPGTRLLVL.

The chain recombines TRBV4-3 with TRBJ2-2, with D unclear. Per germline, CDR1 LGHNA and CDR2 YSLEER. Trimming stripped 3 bases from V and 6 bases from J, with 5 bases between. This CDR3 contains 12 residues. The CDR3 region is CASSHRPGELFF. CDR3 DNA sequence: TGCGCCAGCAGCCACCGACCCGGGGAGCTGTTTTTT.

The chain employs TRBV29-1 and TRBJ1-2, with 9 bases fitting TRBD1. CDR1 and CDR2 from the germline V gene are SQVTM and ANQGSEA. J lost 8 bases, V lost 7 bases, and 11 bases had no gene match. This CDR3 has 13 residues. For the CDR3, the DNA is TGCAGCGGATGGGGACAGGGTCCTTGGGGCTACACCTTC. Residues: CSGWGQGPWGYTF.

For this clonotype: A junction end diverges from the germline sequence, so it may reflect a read error. The gene calls are TRBV3-1 and TRBJ2-4; TRBD1 matches 8 bases. Germline V lookup: CDR1 LGHDT, CDR2 YNNKEL (reference sequence). The CDR3 totals 12 residues. The CDR3 nucleotides read TGTGCCAGCAGCCCTTCCCAGGAGGACAGGGTCTTC. Protein sequence: CASSPSQEDRVF.

The J gene is TRBJ2-7, the V gene TRBV4-2, with 12 bases matching TRBD2. The V segment lost 0 bases and the J segment 3 bases; nucleotides outside the gene matches: 6. This CDR3 has 17 amino acids. Per the germline V gene, CDR1 is LGHNA and CDR2 is YNFKEQ. The CDR3 sequence is CASSQDPSGRGIYEQYF. CDR3 nucleotide sequence: TGTGCCAGCAGCCAAGATCCTAGCGGGAGGGGGATCTACGAGCAGTACTTC.

The chain combines TRBV27 with TRBJ2-5; perhaps D is TRBD1 or TRBD2 (7 bases each). Germline V gene sequence: CDR1 MNHEY, CDR2 SMNVEV (reference sequence). V lost 5 bases to trimming and J lost 5 bases, with 18 bases between them. The CDR3 loop spans 15 amino acids. The CDR3 here is CASSGENRGGETQYF. CDR3 DNA sequence: TGTGCCAGCAGTGGGGAAAACAGGGGAGGGGAGACCCAGTACTTC.

The chain combines TRBV4-1 with TRBJ2-3, with 12 bases matching TRBD2. After removal of 0 bases from V and 6 bases from J, the junction contained 4 bases not matched to a gene. Germline V lookup: CDR1 MGHRA, CDR2 YSYEKL. The CDR3 has 16 residues. CDR3 sequence: CASSQDWLAGGDTQYF. CDR3 bases: TGCGCCAGCAGCCAAGATTGGCTAGCGGGAGGGGATACGCAGTATTTT.

This clonotype was seen only once. This chain joins TRBV28 and TRBJ2-7; D is unresolved. Germline V gene sequence: CDR1 MDHEN, CDR2 SYDVKM. V gave up 1 base and J gave up 6 bases, with 19 bases separating them. The CDR3 sequence is 16 residues long. The CDR3 coding sequence is TGTGCCAGCAGTTTATCAGGCTTTGGTAGGCTCCCCGAGCAGTACTTC. Translated, it gives CASSLSGFGRLPEQYF. The variable domain in full, completed from reference TRBV28 and TRBJ2-7, reads DVKVTQSSRYLVKRTGEKVFLECVQDMDHENMFWYRQDPGLGLRLIYFSYDVKMKEKGDIPEGYSVSREKKERFSLILESASTNQTSMYLCASSLSGFGRLPEQYFGPGTRLTVT.

The chain couples TRBV5-1 to TRBJ2-7; D call uncertain. V lost 2 bases, J lost 2 bases, and 11 bases lay in between. CDR3 size: 14 residues. Per the germline V gene, CDR1 is SGHRS and CDR2 is YFSETQ. Written as DNA, the CDR3 is TGCGCCAGCAGCTTTGGTGACGAACCCTACGAGCAGTACTTC. This codes for CASSFGDEPYEQYF.

The rearrangement joins TRBV19 to TRBJ1-1; D gene unclear. This CDR3 spans 13 amino acids. V lost 5 bases and J 0 bases, leaving 7 bases between the germline ends. The germline V gene has CDR1 LNHDA and CDR2 SQIVND (reference sequence). The CDR3 DNA reads as TGTGCCAGTAGTGTAAGTCTGAACACTGAAGCTTTCTTT. It translates to CASSVSLNTEAFF.

The chain joins TRBV28 to TRBJ2-1; 8 nucleotides line up with TRBD1. Looked up from germline, CDR1 is MDHEN and CDR2 is SYDVKM. CDR3 length: 16 amino acids. The V gene end was trimmed by 3 bases and the J gene end by 4 bases; junction bases not matched to a gene: 8. This CDR3 reads CASSFFGQGAYNEQFF. Written as DNA, the CDR3 is TGTGCCAGCAGTTTCTTCGGCCAGGGGGCGTACAATGAGCAGTTCTTC. The variable domain in full, with the rest retrieved from reference TRBV28 and TRBJ2-1, is DVKVTQSSRYLVKRTGEKVFLECVQDMDHENMFWYRQDPGLGLRLIYFSYDVKMKEKGDIPEGYSVSREKKERFSLILESASTNQTSMYLCASSFFGQGAYNEQFFGPGTRLTVL.

CDR3 protein: CASSLASSGRLSEQYF. CDR3 in DNA: TGCGCCAGCAGCTTGGCCTCTAGCGGGAGATTGTCCGAGCAGTACTTC. The chain joins TRBV5-1 to TRBJ2-7; TRBD2 agrees at 10 bases. Germline assignment: CDR1 SGHRS and CDR2 YFSETQ. V trimming: 0 bases; J trimming: 6 bases; junction bases outside the gene matches: 9. The CDR3 covers 16 residues. The full variable domain, its missing parts supplied by reference TRBV5-1 and TRBJ2-7, is KAGVTQTPRYLIKTRGQQVTLSCSPISGHRSVSWYQQTPGQGLQFLFEYFSETQRNKGNFPGRFSGRQFSNSRSEMNVSTLELGDSALYLCASSLASSGRLSEQYFGPGTRLTVT.

The chain uses TRBV9 and TRBJ2-1, with TRBD2 matching 7 bases. The V gene end was trimmed by 3 bases and the J gene end by 2 bases; junction bases not matched to a gene: 11. From germline, CDR1 is SGDLS and CDR2 YYNGEE. CDR3 length: 17 residues. The CDR3 is CASSAASGGRPYNEQFF. The CDR3 DNA reads as TGTGCCAGCAGCGCCGCGTCGGGGGGAAGGCCCTACAATGAGCAGTTCTTC.

The chain combines TRBV13 with TRBJ2-7; D is uncertain. V lost 4 bases to trimming and J lost 6 bases, with 16 bases between them. Per germline, CDR1 PRHDT and CDR2 FYEKMQ (reference sequence). The CDR3 spans 14 residues. The CDR3 sequence is CASSSRTKGAEQYF. The CDR3 DNA is TGTGCCAGCAGCTCCCGGACGAAGGGTGCCGAGCAGTACTTC.

V and J are TRBV28 and TRBJ2-5; weak D call: TRBD1 (5 bases). This CDR3 is 12 amino acids long. The germline gives CDR1 MDHEN, CDR2 SYDVKM. The ends were cut back, 8 bases at V and 4 bases at J, with 11 bases in the middle. This CDR3 is CASYRNIETQYF. In DNA, the CDR3 is TGTGCCAGCTACAGGAATATAGAGACCCAGTACTTC. The complete variable domain, with remaining parts taken from reference TRBV28 and TRBJ2-5, reads DVKVTQSSRYLVKRTGEKVFLECVQDMDHENMFWYRQDPGLGLRLIYFSYDVKMKEKGDIPEGYSVSREKKERFSLILESASTNQTSMYLCASYRNIETQYFGPGTRLLVL.